Below are 21 T cell receptor beta chains sequenced from a single sample in a study of a mutant IDH1 vaccine in newly diagnosed glioma. Time point defined: baseline, week 1 (first vaccination visit). Sample treatment: pre-vaccination baseline after standard-of-care therapy. The data were produced by immunoSEQ multiplex PCR, yet TCRdb's version contains in-frame clones alone and is incomplete. Of tens of thousands of clones in the sample, around 78% were seen once. The sequencing used PBMCs, collected from a glioma patient treated with radiotherapy, temozolomide or both. The receptors were gathered from a man aged 35 to 55 with glioma. Some clones in this sample may be carry-over from other donors' samples.

The chain couples TRBV4-3 to TRBJ2-7; D is perhaps TRBD1 (6 bases). Germline-derived CDR1 and CDR2 are LGHNA and YSLEER. V was trimmed by 5 bases and J by 0 bases, leaving 11 bases between them. This CDR3 contains 14 residues. The CDR3 coding sequence is TGCGCCAGCAGCTTGGACAGTCGCTCCTACGAGCAGTACTTC. Its protein is CASSLDSRSYEQYF.

This chain links TRBV7-9 with TRBJ1-1; no firm D call. CDR1 and CDR2 (germline): SEHNR, FQNEAQ (reference sequence). With 0 bases removed from V and 5 bases from J, the gap between germline ends came to 13 bases. This CDR3 has 15 amino acids. CDR3 residues: CASSLASMGGTEAFF. DNA for the CDR3: TGTGCCAGCAGCTTAGCGTCGATGGGAGGGACTGAAGCTTTCTTT.

The genes are TRBV7-9 and TRBJ1-2; possibly TRBD1 for D (6 bases). Deletions cut 2 bases from V and 5 bases from J, with 12 bases between. The CDR3 has 14 residues. Germline V gene lookup returns CDR1 SEHNR and CDR2 FQNEAQ (reference sequence). This CDR3 reads CASSLSGGGYGYTF. The CDR3 DNA is TGTGCCAGCAGCTTATCGGGAGGGGGGTATGGCTACACCTTC.

The chain combines TRBV7-9 with TRBJ2-5; TRBD2 aligns across 10 bases. CDR3 length: 14 amino acids. The trim removed 4 bases at V and 5 bases at J, leaving 4 bases unmatched. Germline V gives CDR1 SEHNR, CDR2 FQNEAQ (reference sequence). The CDR3 sequence: CASSSGTSEETQYF. The DNA for the CDR3 is TGTGCCAGCAGCTCCGGGACTAGCGAGGAGACCCAGTACTTC.

V is TRBV2 and J is TRBJ2-3, with D maybe TRBD1 (6 bases). This CDR3 is 16 amino acids long. Trimming pared 7 bases from V and 0 bases from J, leaving 17 bases between. The germline gives CDR1 SNHLY, CDR2 FYNNEI. This CDR3 reads CASIGRGGVSTDTQYF. CDR3 in DNA: TGTGCCAGCATCGGAAGAGGGGGAGTAAGCACAGATACGCAGTATTTT.

The rearrangement joins TRBV6-7 to TRBJ2-1; 9 bases match TRBD1. TRBV6-7 has ORF status, its function being uncertain. V gave up 7 bases and J gave up 7 bases; unmatched junction bases: 14. The length of the CDR3 is 16 residues. CDR3 sequence reads: CASTKRGQGKINEQFF. The CDR3 DNA reads as TGTGCCAGCACCAAAAGGGGACAGGGTAAGATTAATGAGCAGTTCTTC.

The gene calls are TRBV7-9 and TRBJ2-7; D remains unclear. Germline-derived CDR1 and CDR2 are SEHNR and FQNEAQ (reference sequence). With 5 bases removed from V and 0 bases from J, the gap between germline ends came to 14 bases. The CDR3 totals 15 residues. DNA of the CDR3: TGTGCCAGCAGCCCAACGGACGACAACTCCTACGAGCAGTACTTC. Translating gives CASSPTDDNSYEQYF.

This chain connects TRBV18 to TRBJ2-7; 10 bases match TRBD1. V lost 3 bases and J lost 3; bases outside the gene matches: 8. CDR1 and CDR2 (germline): KGHSH, LQKENI. The CDR3 loop spans 16 amino acids. The CDR3 bases are TGTGCCAGCTCACCCCCCGGGACAGGGGCCCTCTACGAGCAGTACTTC. It codes for CASSPPGTGALYEQYF.

V gene TRBV19 combines with J gene TRBJ1-1; D is undetermined. The germline V gene encodes CDR1 LNHDA and CDR2 SQIVND (reference sequence). This CDR3 is built from 13 residues. V shed 3 bases and J shed 0 bases, with 5 bases lying between them. CDR3 residues: CASSILVNTEAFF. For the CDR3, the DNA is TGTGCCAGTAGTATTCTGGTGAACACTGAAGCTTTCTTT.

The rearrangement uses TRBV18 and TRBJ1-2, with D perhaps TRBD1 (5 bases). V dropped 3 bases and J dropped 8 bases, with 16 bases sitting between them. The CDR3 consists of 14 residues. The germline V gene has CDR1 KGHSH and CDR2 LQKENI. The CDR3 region is CASSPAGGLGGYTF. CDR3 bases: TGTGCCAGCTCACCGGCCGGGGGACTTGGGGGCTACACCTTC.

The chain recombines TRBV6-1 with TRBJ1-1; D is possibly TRBD1 (6 bases). V lost 7 bases and J 0 bases, leaving 15 bases between the germline ends. Germline CDR1 MNHNS, CDR2 SASEGT. CDR3 length: 15 amino acids. CDR3 bases: TGTGCCAGCACCCAAGGGGGGGGTATGAACACTGAAGCTTTCTTT. This encodes CASTQGGGMNTEAFF.

The genes are TRBV5-1 and TRBJ2-3; D call uncertain. V gave up 4 bases and J gave up 6 bases, with 6 bases separating them. Germline CDR1 reads SGHRS; CDR2 reads YFSETQ. This CDR3 region has 11 residues. CDR3 sequence reads: CASSADDTQYF. CDR3 sequence (DNA): TGCGCCAGCAGCGCGGACGATACGCAGTATTTT.

The rearrangement links TRBV6-1 to TRBJ1-1, with D perhaps TRBD1 (6 bases). The length of the CDR3 is 15 residues. The V and J ends lost 0 bases and 5 bases respectively, with 13 bases between them. CDR1 is MNHNS and CDR2 is SASEGT in the germline V gene. This chain's CDR3 is CASSEAGRGATEAFF. The CDR3 DNA reads TGTGCCAGCAGTGAAGCGGGGCGGGGGGCGACTGAAGCTTTCTTT.

The V call is TRBV18, the J call TRBJ2-7, with 9 nucleotides matching TRBD1. Germline V gene sequence: CDR1 KGHSH, CDR2 LQKENI. V dropped 3 bases and J dropped 5; count of bases not matched to a gene: 5. The CDR3 covers 14 residues. In nucleotides, the CDR3 is TGTGCCAGCTCACCGGACAGGGGTGCCCACGAGCAGTACTTC. This codes for CASSPDRGAHEQYF.

This chain links TRBV7-9 with TRBJ2-1; 7 bases line up with TRBD2. V lost 2 bases to trimming and J lost 0 bases; unmatched junction nucleotides: 7. Germline-derived CDR1 and CDR2 are SEHNR and FQNEAQ (reference sequence). This CDR3 is built from 17 residues. CDR3 in amino acids: CASSLIGGTLSYNEQFF. The CDR3 DNA sequence: TGTGCCAGCAGCTTAATCGGGGGGACCCTCTCCTACAATGAGCAGTTCTTC.

V usage is TRBV6-5 and J usage is TRBJ1-5, with D unclear. The CDR3 runs 15 residues. The germline V gene encodes CDR1 MNHEY and CDR2 SVGAGI. Trimming removed 2 bases from V and 8 bases from J, with 16 bases in between. CDR3 region: CASSYAAIPSEPQHF. The CDR3 DNA reads as TGTGCCAGCAGTTACGCGGCGATTCCATCGGAGCCCCAGCATTTT.

The chain employs TRBV5-8 and TRBJ1-1; possible D gene TRBD1, 6 bases. Per the germline V gene, CDR1 is SGHTS and CDR2 is YDEGEE. This CDR3 region has 14 residues. Trimming removed 1 base from V and 8 bases from J, with 15 bases in between. The DNA for the CDR3 is TGTGCCAGCAGCTTGACGAGGGGGACCTCCGAAGCTTTCTTT. It specifies CASSLTRGTSEAFF.

This sequence joins TRBV5-1 and TRBJ2-7; TRBD1 matches at 7 bases. The CDR3 consists of 15 residues. Trimming cost V 3 bases and J 3 bases; bases outside gene matches: 9. In germline, CDR1 is SGHRS, CDR2 YFSETQ. CDR3 residues: CASSSRQGGGYEQYF. In DNA, the CDR3 is TGCGCCAGCAGCTCTCGACAGGGTGGCGGCTACGAGCAGTACTTC. Based on the CDR3 plus reference TRBV5-1 and TRBJ2-7, the full variable domain is KAGVTQTPRYLIKTRGQQVTLSCSPISGHRSVSWYQQTPGQGLQFLFEYFSETQRNKGNFPGRFSGRQFSNSRSEMNVSTLELGDSALYLCASSSRQGGGYEQYFGPGTRLTVT.

The chain recombines TRBV7-9 with TRBJ1-1, with D possibly being TRBD1 (6 bases). Deletions cut 5 bases from V and 6 bases from J, with 13 bases between. The length of the CDR3 is 13 residues. Germline CDR1 SEHNR, CDR2 FQNEAQ (reference sequence). In DNA, the CDR3 is TGTGCCAGCAGCCTGGGGGGGCCCCCTGAAGCTTTCTTT. Protein product: CASSLGGPPEAFF.

A few counts support this clone. The chain carries TRBV2 and TRBJ1-6; TRBD1 agrees at 10 bases. Germline V gives CDR1 SNHLY, CDR2 FYNNEI. The CDR3 has 15 residues. The V and J ends lost 9 bases and 9 bases, in that order; junction bases with no gene match: 11. In nucleotides, the CDR3 is TGTGCCAGTTTGCCCGGGACAGGGGCGGGTTCACCCCTCCACTTT. It codes for CASLPGTGAGSPLHF.

The rearrangement joins TRBV6-1 to TRBJ1-2, with 7 bases that match TRBD1. The CDR3 runs to 13 residues. Germline lookup yields CDR1 MNHNS and CDR2 SASEGT. The ends lost 8 bases at V and 4 bases at J; junction bases unmatched: 7. The chain's CDR3 is CASLGQSLYGYTF. CDR3 coding DNA: TGTGCCAGCTTGGGACAGTCACTCTATGGCTACACCTTC.